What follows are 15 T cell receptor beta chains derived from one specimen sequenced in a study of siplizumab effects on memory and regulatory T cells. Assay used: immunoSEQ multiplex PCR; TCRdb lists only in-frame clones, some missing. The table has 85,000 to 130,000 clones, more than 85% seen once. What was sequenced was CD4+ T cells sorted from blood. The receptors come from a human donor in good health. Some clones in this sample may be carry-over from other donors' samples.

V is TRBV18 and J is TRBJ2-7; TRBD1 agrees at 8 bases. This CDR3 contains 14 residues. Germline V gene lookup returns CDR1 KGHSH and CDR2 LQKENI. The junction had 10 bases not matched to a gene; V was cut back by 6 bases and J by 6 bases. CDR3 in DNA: TGTGCCAGCTCCCGCGGACAGGGAGGAGTCGAGCAGTACTTC. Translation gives CASSRGQGGVEQYF.

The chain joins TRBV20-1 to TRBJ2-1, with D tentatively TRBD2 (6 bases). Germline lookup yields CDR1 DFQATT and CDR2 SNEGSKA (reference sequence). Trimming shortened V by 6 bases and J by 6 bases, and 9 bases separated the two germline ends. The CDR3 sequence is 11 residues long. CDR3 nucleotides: TGCAGTGCACCGACTAGCAATGAGCAGTTCTTC. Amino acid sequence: CSAPTSNEQFF.

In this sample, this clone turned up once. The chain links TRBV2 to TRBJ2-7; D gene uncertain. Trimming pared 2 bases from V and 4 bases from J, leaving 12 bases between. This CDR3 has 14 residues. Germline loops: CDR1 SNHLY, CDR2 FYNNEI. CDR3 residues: CASSEFLGNYEQYF. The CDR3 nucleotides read TGTGCCAGCAGTGAATTTCTGGGGAATTACGAGCAGTACTTC. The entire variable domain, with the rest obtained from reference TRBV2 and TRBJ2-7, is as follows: EPEVTQTPSHQVTQMGQEVILRCVPISNHLYFYWYRQILGQKVEFLVSFYNNEISEKSEIFDDQFSVERPDGSNFTLKIRSTKLEDSAMYFCASSEFLGNYEQYFGPGTRLTVT.

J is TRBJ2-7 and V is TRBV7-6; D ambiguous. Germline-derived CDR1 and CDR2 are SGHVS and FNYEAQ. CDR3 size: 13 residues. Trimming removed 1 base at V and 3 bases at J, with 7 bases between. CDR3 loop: CASSLDSVYEQYF. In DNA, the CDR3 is TGTGCCAGCAGCTTAGACAGCGTCTACGAGCAGTACTTC.

The DNA for the CDR3 is TGTGCCAGCAGCCTGGACAGGAAGCACTCCTACGAGCAGTACTTC. This gives the protein CASSLDRKHSYEQYF. The rearrangement joins TRBV11-2 to TRBJ2-7, with TRBD1 identical over 7 bases. The germline CDR1 and CDR2 sequences are SGHAT and FQNNGV. V lost 5 bases, J lost 0 bases, and 7 bases stayed unmatched. CDR3 length equals 15 residues.

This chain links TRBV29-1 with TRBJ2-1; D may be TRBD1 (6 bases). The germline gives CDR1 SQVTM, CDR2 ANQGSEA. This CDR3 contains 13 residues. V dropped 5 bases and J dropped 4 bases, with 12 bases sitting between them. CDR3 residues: CSVLVRGYNEQFF. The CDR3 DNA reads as TGCAGCGTTTTGGTCAGGGGATACAATGAGCAGTTCTTC.

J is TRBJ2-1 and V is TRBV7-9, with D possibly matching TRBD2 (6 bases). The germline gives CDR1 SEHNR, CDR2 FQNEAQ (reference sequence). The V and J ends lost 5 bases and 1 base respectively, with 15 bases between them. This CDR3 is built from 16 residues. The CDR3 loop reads CASSTTIAASYNEQFF. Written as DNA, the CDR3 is TGTGCCAGCAGCACCACGATAGCGGCATCCTACAATGAGCAGTTCTTC.

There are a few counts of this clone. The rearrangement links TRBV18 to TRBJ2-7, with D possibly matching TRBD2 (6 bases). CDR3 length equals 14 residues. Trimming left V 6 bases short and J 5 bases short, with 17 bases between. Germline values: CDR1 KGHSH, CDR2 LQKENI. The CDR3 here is CASSTRDFSHEQYF. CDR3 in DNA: TGTGCCAGCTCTACAAGGGACTTTTCACACGAGCAGTACTTC.

CDR3 sequence reads: CASSRNWASARGGELFF. CDR3 nucleotides: TGTGCCAGCAGCCGAAACTGGGCTAGCGCAAGGGGCGGGGAGCTGTTTTTT. The rearrangement links TRBV14 to TRBJ2-2; TRBD2 might be the D (6 bases). Trimming cost V 4 bases and J 7 bases, with 22 bases left between them. This CDR3 has 17 amino acids. Germline lookup yields CDR1 SGHDN and CDR2 FVKESK. Using reference TRBV14 and TRBJ2-2 for the parts outside the CDR3, the full variable domain is EAGVTQFPSHSVIEKGQTVTLRCDPISGHDNLYWYRRVMGKEIKFLLHFVKESKQDESGMPNNRFLAERTGGTYSTLKVQPAELEDSGVYFCASSRNWASARGGELFFGEGSRLTVL.

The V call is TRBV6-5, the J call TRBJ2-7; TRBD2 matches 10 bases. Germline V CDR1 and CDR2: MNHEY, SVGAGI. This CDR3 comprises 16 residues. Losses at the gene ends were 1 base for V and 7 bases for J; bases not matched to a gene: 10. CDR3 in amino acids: CASSYLASGRVWEQYF. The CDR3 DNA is TGTGCCAGCAGTTACTTGGCTAGCGGGAGAGTATGGGAGCAGTACTTC.

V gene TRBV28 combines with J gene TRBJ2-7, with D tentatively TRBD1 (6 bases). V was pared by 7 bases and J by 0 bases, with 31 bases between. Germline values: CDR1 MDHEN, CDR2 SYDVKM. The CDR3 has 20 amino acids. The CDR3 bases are TGTGCCAGCAAGGCGTTCCCCCTCATAAAGGACAGAAACTACTCCTACGAGCAGTACTTC. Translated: CASKAFPLIKDRNYSYEQYF.

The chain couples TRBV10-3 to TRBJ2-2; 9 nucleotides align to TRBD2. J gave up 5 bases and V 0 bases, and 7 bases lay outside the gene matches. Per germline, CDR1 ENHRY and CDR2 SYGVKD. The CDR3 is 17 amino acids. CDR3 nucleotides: TGTGCCATCAGTGAGTCGAAGGCGGGAGGGCCGACCGGGGAGCTGTTTTTT. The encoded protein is CAISESKAGGPTGELFF.

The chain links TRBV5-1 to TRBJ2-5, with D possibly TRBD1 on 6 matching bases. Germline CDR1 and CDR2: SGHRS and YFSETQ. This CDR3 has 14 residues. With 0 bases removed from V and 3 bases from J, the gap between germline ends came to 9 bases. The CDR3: CASSLAGTKETQYF. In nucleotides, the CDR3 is TGCGCCAGCAGCTTGGCGGGGACAAAAGAGACCCAGTACTTC.

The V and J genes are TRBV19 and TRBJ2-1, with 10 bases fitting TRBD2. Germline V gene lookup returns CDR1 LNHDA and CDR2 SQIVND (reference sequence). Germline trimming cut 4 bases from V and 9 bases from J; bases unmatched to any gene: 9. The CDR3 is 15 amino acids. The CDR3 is CASSTLAGGGGEQFF. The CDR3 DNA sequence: TGTGCCAGTAGTACCTTAGCGGGAGGAGGAGGTGAGCAGTTCTTC. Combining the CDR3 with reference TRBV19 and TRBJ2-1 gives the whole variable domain DGGITQSPKYLFRKEGQNVTLSCEQNLNHDAMYWYRQDPGQGLRLIYYSQIVNDFQKGDIAEGYSVSREKKESFPLTVTSAQKNPTAFYLCASSTLAGGGGEQFFGPGTRLTVL.

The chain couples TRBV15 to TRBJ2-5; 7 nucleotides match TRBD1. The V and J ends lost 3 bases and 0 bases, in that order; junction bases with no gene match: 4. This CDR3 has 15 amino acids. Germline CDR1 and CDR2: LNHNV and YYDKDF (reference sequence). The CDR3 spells CATSRTGQYQETQYF. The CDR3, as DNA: TGTGCCACCAGCAGGACAGGGCAATACCAAGAGACCCAGTACTTC.